The 29 T cell receptor beta chains below come from one sample, sequenced in a study of blood T cell repertoires in COVID-19. The protocol was immunoSEQ multiplex PCR, while the TCRdb copy is restricted to in-frame clones and leaves out a portion. The table records roughly 200,000 clones, roughly 88% of them present only once. Sequencing was done on a sample of peripheral blood. These receptors were obtained from a human donor with active or convalescent COVID-19. The donor label of this sample is uncertain.

The chain has TRBV2 and TRBJ2-1, with a weak D call TRBD2 (6 bases). V was pared by 7 bases and J by 9 bases, with 19 bases between. CDR3 length: 14 amino acids. Germline assignment: CDR1 SNHLY and CDR2 FYNNEI. The CDR3 coding sequence is TGTGCCAGCACCTGGGGAGGACTAAGCGGTGAGCAGTTCTTC. Its protein product is CASTWGGLSGEQFF. The variable domain in full, completed from reference TRBV2 and TRBJ2-1, reads EPEVTQTPSHQVTQMGQEVILRCVPISNHLYFYWYRQILGQKVEFLVSFYNNEISEKSEIFDDQFSVERPDGSNFTLKIRSTKLEDSAMYFCASTWGGLSGEQFFGPGTRLTVL.

This clone came up a few times. V and J are TRBV6-5 and TRBJ2-3, with TRBD1 matching over 9 bases. V trimming: 4 bases; J trimming: 7 bases; junction bases outside the gene matches: 6. This CDR3 spans 14 amino acids. Looked up from germline, CDR1 is MNHEY and CDR2 is SVGAGI. Written as DNA, the CDR3 is TGTGCCAGCAGTTTCCCGGGACAGGGCAATACGCAGTATTTT. This encodes CASSFPGQGNTQYF.

This clone appeared a few times. The V call is TRBV14, the J call TRBJ1-2; the match to TRBD1 covers 9 bases. The CDR3 extends over 17 amino acids. Trimming at V came to 0 bases and at J to 2 bases, leaving 7 bases not matched to a gene. Germline assignment: CDR1 SGHDN and CDR2 FVKESK. CDR3 coding DNA: TGTGCCAGCAGCCAAGATCTAGGGACAGGGTTGAACTATGGCTACACCTTC. Residues: CASSQDLGTGLNYGYTF.

The rearrangement uses TRBV30 and TRBJ2-3, with D possibly matching TRBD1 (5 bases). The CDR3 extends over 15 amino acids. The ends were cut back, 2 bases at V and 3 bases at J, with 15 bases in the middle. Germline V gene sequence: CDR1 GTSNPN, CDR2 SVGIG (reference sequence). CDR3 coding DNA: TGTGCCTGGAGTCCTAAGAAGACAGCAACAGATACGCAGTATTTT. Its translation: CAWSPKKTATDTQYF.

The V gene is TRBV18, the J gene TRBJ2-7, with 9 bases lining up with TRBD1. Germline trimming cut 3 bases from V and 6 bases from J; bases unmatched to any gene: 6. The CDR3 is 14 amino acids. CDR1 is KGHSH and CDR2 is LQKENI in the germline V gene. CDR3 residues: CASSPYTQGAEQYF. For the CDR3, the DNA is TGTGCCAGCTCACCTTACACACAGGGGGCCGAGCAGTACTTC.

The V and J genes are TRBV7-9 and TRBJ1-6, with D possibly being TRBD1 (6 bases). This CDR3 is 15 amino acids long. Trimming took 1 base from V and 8 from J, leaving 12 bases between them. Germline CDR1 SEHNR, CDR2 FQNEAQ (reference sequence). CDR3 region: CASSLETGRDSPLHF. The CDR3 DNA sequence: TGTGCCAGCAGCTTAGAAACAGGGAGGGATTCACCCCTCCACTTT.

The rearrangement uses TRBV7-2 and TRBJ1-5; 12 bases map to TRBD1. The CDR3 is made up of 16 amino acids. Germline trimming cut 3 bases from V and 5 bases from J; bases unmatched to any gene: 5. Germline CDR1 reads SGHTA; CDR2 reads FQGNSA. CDR3 nucleotides: TGTGCCAGCAGCTTGGGACAGGGGGCCGGAGATCAGCCCCAGCATTTT. Protein product: CASSLGQGAGDQPQHF.

The chain has TRBV23-1 and TRBJ1-2, with a weak D call TRBD1 (5 bases). TRBV23-1 belongs to the ORF category, with a function that is uncertain. This CDR3 comprises 15 residues. Trimming shortened V by 0 bases and J by 4 bases, and 12 bases separated the two germline ends. The CDR3 DNA reads as TGCGCCAGCAGTCAATCGGCAGGGTCGGGCTATGGCTACACCTTC. As protein: CASSQSAGSGYGYTF.

The rearrangement uses TRBV5-4 and TRBJ2-1; D remains unclear. The CDR3 covers 15 residues. The germline CDR1 and CDR2 sequences are SGHNT and YYREEE (reference sequence). Trimming pared 4 bases from V and 0 bases from J, leaving 11 bases between. CDR3 DNA: TGTGCCAGCAGCCCGCCAGGTATCTCCTACAATGAGCAGTTCTTC. This translates into CASSPPGISYNEQFF.

The chain employs TRBV14 and TRBJ1-5; TRBD1 is a possible D gene (5 bases). This CDR3 comprises 14 residues. Trimming removed 1 base at V and 3 bases at J, with 7 bases between. Germline-derived CDR1 and CDR2 are SGHDN and FVKESK. Here the CDR3 DNA reads TGTGCCAGCAGCCAAGTGGGGCTCAATCAGCCCCAGCATTTT. It is translated as CASSQVGLNQPQHF.

V gene TRBV28 combines with J gene TRBJ2-6; no reliable D call. Germline V lookup: CDR1 MDHEN, CDR2 SYDVKM. V was shortened by 2 bases and J by 0 bases, with 5 bases between the two germline ends. CDR3 size: 15 residues. CDR3 protein: CASSLAGSGANVLTF. For the CDR3, the DNA is TGTGCCAGCAGTTTAGCAGGCTCTGGGGCCAACGTCCTGACTTTC.

This rearrangement joins TRBV2 to TRBJ1-4; no reliable D call. V lost 8 bases and J lost 3, with 7 bases in between. Germline V gives CDR1 SNHLY, CDR2 FYNNEI. This CDR3 comprises 12 residues. The chain's CDR3 is CASVRANEKLFF. CDR3 coding DNA: TGTGCCAGCGTCCGGGCTAATGAAAAACTGTTTTTT. The full variable domain, in which reference TRBV2 and TRBJ1-4 provide the parts outside the CDR3, is EPEVTQTPSHQVTQMGQEVILRCVPISNHLYFYWYRQILGQKVEFLVSFYNNEISEKSEIFDDQFSVERPDGSNFTLKIRSTKLEDSAMYFCASVRANEKLFFGSGTQLSVL.

This rearrangement joins TRBV5-1 to TRBJ2-3, with D perhaps matching TRBD2 (6 bases). The CDR3 runs to 15 residues. Germline V lookup: CDR1 SGHRS, CDR2 YFSETQ. Between the trimmed V and J ends, which lost 4 bases and 0 bases, there was a span of 12 bases. The CDR3 region is CASSPLEGSTDTQYF. The DNA of the CDR3 is TGCGCCAGCAGCCCCCTGGAGGGGAGCACAGATACGCAGTATTTT.

The chain links TRBV27 to TRBJ2-3; 8 bases line up with TRBD2. Germline V gives CDR1 MNHEY, CDR2 SMNVEV (reference sequence). This CDR3 contains 14 residues. V dropped 5 bases and J dropped 3; count of bases not matched to a gene: 4. CDR3 in amino acids: CASSRRGGTDTQYF. The CDR3 coding sequence is TGTGCCAGCAGTCGTCGGGGGGGAACAGATACGCAGTATTTT.

The rearrangement joins TRBV7-2 to TRBJ1-4, with 7 bases lining up with TRBD1. Germline CDR1 SGHTA, CDR2 FQGNSA. The CDR3 is 13 residues long. The trim removed 5 bases at V and 6 bases at J, leaving 3 bases unmatched. The CDR3, as DNA: TGTGCCAGCAGCCCCGACAGGGATGAAAAACTGTTTTTT. Protein sequence: CASSPDRDEKLFF.

A word on this clone: The junction departs from germline at one end; a sequencing error may be responsible. This sequence joins TRBV10-2 and TRBJ2-7; maybe TRBD2 (7 bases). The CDR3 covers 12 residues. Germline V lookup: CDR1 WSHSY, CDR2 SAAADI. The CDR3 DNA is TGCGCCAGCAGTGAGTCGGGCGGGGGCGGGGCTTTC. Its translation: CASSESGGGGAF.

This clone has more than one count but fewer than ten. V usage is TRBV7-9 and J usage is TRBJ2-2; 7 bases map to TRBD2. Germline V CDR1 and CDR2: SEHNR, FQNEAQ (reference sequence). V gave up 6 bases and J gave up 1 base; unmatched junction bases: 11. The CDR3 length is 17 residues. The CDR3 DNA reads as TGTGCCAGCAGAGACACCTCGGGGAGGGGGAACACCGGGGAGCTGTTTTTT. Amino acids: CASRDTSGRGNTGELFF.

The V call is TRBV11-3, the J call TRBJ2-3; TRBD2 agrees at 13 bases. This CDR3 is built from 15 residues. J gave up 6 bases and V 4 bases, and 4 bases lay outside the gene matches. CDR1 SGHNT and CDR2 YENEEA come from the germline V gene. The CDR3 nucleotides are TGTGCCAGCAGCTCGGGGACTAGCGGGACGGATACGCAGTATTTT. This gives the protein CASSSGTSGTDTQYF. Supplemented by reference TRBV11-3 and TRBJ2-3, the full variable domain reads EAGVVQSPRYKIIEKKQPVAFWCNPISGHNTLYWYLQNLGQGPELLIRYENEEAVDDSQLPKDRFSAERLKGVDSTLKIQPAELGDSAVYLCASSSGTSGTDTQYFGPGTRLTVL.

The V call is TRBV2, the J call TRBJ2-5, with D uncertain. Trimming shortened V by 5 bases and J by 2 bases, and 9 bases separated the two germline ends. The CDR3 contains 13 residues. Germline values: CDR1 SNHLY, CDR2 FYNNEI. This chain's CDR3 is CASSKSSQETQYF. The CDR3 DNA follows: TGTGCCAGCAGTAAATCCTCGCAAGAGACCCAGTACTTC. Based on the CDR3 plus reference TRBV2 and TRBJ2-5, the full variable domain is EPEVTQTPSHQVTQMGQEVILRCVPISNHLYFYWYRQILGQKVEFLVSFYNNEISEKSEIFDDQFSVERPDGSNFTLKIRSTKLEDSAMYFCASSKSSQETQYFGPGTRLLVL.

CDR3 protein: CASYGGVTNEKLFF. The CDR3 region has the DNA TGTGCCAGCTACGGAGGGGTAACTAATGAAAAACTGTTTTTT. V gene TRBV28 combines with J gene TRBJ1-4, with a weak D call TRBD1 (5 bases). V gave up 8 bases and J gave up 1 base, with 11 bases separating them. The CDR3 has 14 residues. The germline gives CDR1 MDHEN, CDR2 SYDVKM.

The DNA of the CDR3 is TGCAGCGTTGTAGGGACATTCGGCTACACCTTC. This codes for CSVVGTFGYTF. The chain combines TRBV29-1 with TRBJ1-2, with D tentatively TRBD1 (6 bases). Looked up from germline, CDR1 is SQVTM and CDR2 is ANQGSEA. There are 11 residues in the CDR3. V lost 4 bases, J lost 8 bases, and 11 bases lay in between.

This sequence joins TRBV14 and TRBJ2-1; 8 positions agree with TRBD2. This CDR3 is 14 amino acids long. Germline V gene data show CDR1 as SGHDN and CDR2 as FVKESK. Losses at the gene ends were 3 bases for V and 10 bases for J; bases not matched to a gene: 8. For the CDR3, the DNA is TGTGCCAGCAGCCAGGGACTAGTCCGACGGGAGCAGTTCTTC. It is translated as CASSQGLVRREQFF. Supplemented by reference TRBV14 and TRBJ2-1, the full variable domain reads EAGVTQFPSHSVIEKGQTVTLRCDPISGHDNLYWYRRVMGKEIKFLLHFVKESKQDESGMPNNRFLAERTGGTYSTLKVQPAELEDSGVYFCASSQGLVRREQFFGPGTRLTVL.

This chain uses TRBV5-4 with TRBJ2-3; possibly TRBD1 for D (8 bases). V lost 0 bases to trimming and J lost 5 bases, with 13 bases between them. The length of the CDR3 is 15 residues. Germline-derived CDR1 and CDR2 are SGHNT and YYREEE (reference sequence). CDR3 DNA sequence: TGTGCCAGCAGCTTGGGGACAGGGAGGGGAGATACGCAGTATTTT. It encodes CASSLGTGRGDTQYF.

This chain's CDR3 is CASSIRTGNQPQHF. The DNA for the CDR3 is TGTGCCAGTAGTATTCGGACAGGCAATCAGCCCCAGCATTTT. The gene calls are TRBV19 and TRBJ1-5; TRBD1 is a possible D gene (6 bases). The V gene lost 3 bases and the J gene lost 2 bases, with 8 bases spanning the gap. The CDR3 length is 14 residues. Germline values: CDR1 LNHDA, CDR2 SQIVND (reference sequence).

The genes are TRBV5-4 and TRBJ2-5; 12 bases fit TRBD2. Losses at the gene ends were 0 bases for V and 5 bases for J; bases not matched to a gene: 5. There are 16 residues in the CDR3. Germline V lookup: CDR1 SGHNT, CDR2 YYREEE (reference sequence). DNA for the CDR3: TGTGCCAGCAGCTTGGGACTAGCGGGAGTAGAGGAGACCCAGTACTTC. Translating gives CASSLGLAGVEETQYF.

The chain employs TRBV2 and TRBJ1-6; D is perhaps TRBD1 (5 bases). V lost 6 bases, J lost 10 bases, and 13 bases lay in between. Germline CDR1 is SNHLY and CDR2 is FYNNEI. The CDR3 extends over 13 amino acids. CDR3 nucleotide sequence: TGTGCCAGCAGCCGCAGGGTACTCTCACCCCTCCACTTT. Amino acids: CASSRRVLSPLHF.

V and J are TRBV25-1 and TRBJ2-7; 11 bases agree with TRBD1. V dropped 4 bases and J dropped 4; count of bases not matched to a gene: 9. The CDR3 is 16 amino acids. CDR1 MGHDK and CDR2 SYGVNS come from the germline V gene. CDR3 nucleotides: TGTGCCAGCAGTGTATTGTTTGGGACAGGGGGATACGAGCAGTACTTC. Its protein is CASSVLFGTGGYEQYF.

This sequence joins TRBV6-5 and TRBJ1-2, with 7 bases fitting TRBD1. Germline loops: CDR1 MNHEY, CDR2 SVGAGI. The CDR3 sequence is 12 residues long. J lost 7 bases, V lost 7 bases, and 6 bases had no gene match. CDR3 in amino acids: CASKEGASGYTF. Here the CDR3 DNA reads TGTGCCAGCAAAGAGGGGGCGAGTGGCTACACCTTC.

This clone was seen once. The chain carries TRBV9 and TRBJ1-2; 8 bases are shared with TRBD1. Germline loops: CDR1 SGDLS, CDR2 YYNGEE. The CDR3 is made up of 13 amino acids. The V and J ends lost 4 bases and 10 bases, in that order; junction bases with no gene match: 9. CDR3 DNA sequence: TGTGCCAGCAGCACCCGGACAGGGAGGGACTACACCTTC. Translated, it gives CASSTRTGRDYTF.